These 7 T cell receptor beta chains originate from one sample sequenced in a study of blood T cell repertoires in COVID-19. Clones were read by immunoSEQ multiplex PCR, and TCRdb kept only the in-frame ones, dropping some. The top ten clones hold approximately 4.5% of a sample with 300,000 to 350,000 clones, around 87% of them seen once. Sequences were obtained from PBMCs or T cells enriched from blood (not recorded which). Receptor source: a woman between 18 and 30 years old with acute COVID-19.

In nucleotides, the CDR3 is TGTGCCAGCAGCCCCGGTTATCCGGCTTTCTTT. Residues: CASSPGYPAFF. The chain employs TRBV11-3 and TRBJ1-1; D unresolved. The germline CDR1 and CDR2 sequences are SGHNT and YENEEA. The CDR3 runs 11 residues. Between the trimmed V and J ends, which lost 5 bases and 11 bases, there was a span of 12 bases.

The V gene is TRBV18, the J gene TRBJ2-3; D is unresolved. Trimming removed 3 bases from V and 6 bases from J, with 7 bases in between. Germline loops: CDR1 KGHSH, CDR2 LQKENI. The CDR3 is 12 residues long. CDR3 bases: TGTGCCAGCTCACCTCCCGTGGATACGCAGTATTTT. This codes for CASSPPVDTQYF. Full variable domain (missing parts from reference TRBV18 and TRBJ2-3): NAGVMQNPRHLVRRRGQEARLRCSPMKGHSHVYWYRQLPEEGLKFMVYLQKENIIDESGMPKERFSAEFPKEGPSILRIQQVVRGDSAAYFCASSPPVDTQYFGPGTRLTVL.

The chain uses TRBV28 and TRBJ1-5, with D hard to call. Germline-derived CDR1 and CDR2 are MDHEN and SYDVKM. The CDR3 is 14 amino acids. Trimming took 7 bases from V and 6 from J, leaving 16 bases between them. The CDR3 nucleotides read TGTGCCAGCAACCCCCGGAGGGTAAGTCAGCCCCAGCATTTT. Its translation: CASNPRRVSQPQHF.

This chain links TRBV28 with TRBJ1-6; no definite D call. The CDR3 sequence is 14 residues long. Trimming left V 6 bases short and J 5 bases short, with 11 bases between. Germline V gene sequence: CDR1 MDHEN, CDR2 SYDVKM. This CDR3 is CASSGQVNNSPLHF. CDR3 sequence (DNA): TGTGCCAGCAGCGGTCAGGTGAATAATTCACCCCTCCACTTT.

The genes are TRBV4-1 and TRBJ1-2; D is possibly TRBD1 (6 bases). The V and J ends lost 1 base and 3 bases respectively, with 9 bases between them. This CDR3 spans 14 amino acids. In germline, CDR1 is MGHRA, CDR2 YSYEKL. CDR3 coding DNA: TGCGCCAGCAGCCAAGGGGACACGCACTATGGCTACACCTTC. Its translation: CASSQGDTHYGYTF.

The chain is built from TRBV14 and TRBJ1-4; TRBD1 matches at 7 bases. V was pared by 3 bases and J by 8 bases, with 6 bases of the junction left unmatched. CDR3 size: 14 residues. The germline V gene has CDR1 SGHDN and CDR2 FVKESK. The CDR3 loop is CASSQRQGGEKLFF. CDR3 DNA: TGTGCCAGCAGCCAGAGACAGGGTGGCGAAAAACTGTTTTTT.

The chain carries TRBV28 and TRBJ2-1; 13 nucleotides line up with TRBD2. Germline CDR1 is MDHEN and CDR2 is SYDVKM. The CDR3 length is 15 residues. Germline trimming cut 5 bases from V and 5 bases from J; bases unmatched to any gene: 3. The chain's CDR3 is CASSPGTSGNNEQFF. The CDR3 nucleotides read TGTGCCAGCAGTCCCGGGACTAGCGGGAACAATGAGCAGTTCTTC.